The 14 T cell receptor beta chains reported below all come from one sample, sequenced in a study of STAT5B mutations in CD4+ large granular lymphocyte leukemia. Only in-frame clones appear in the TCRdb table, and some are missing; sequencing was by immunoSEQ multiplex PCR. In the table there are 20,000 or so clones, around 84% of which are singletons. The sample comprised CD4+ T cells from blood buffy coats. Receptor source: a human donor in good health.

There are a few counts of this clone. The J gene is TRBJ1-5, the V gene TRBV11-1; D is unresolved. CDR1 and CDR2 (germline): SGHAT, FQDESV (reference sequence). V was trimmed by 5 bases and J by 9 bases, leaving 11 bases between them. The CDR3 is 12 amino acids. CDR3 coding DNA: TGTGCCAGCAGCGTCCCTAATGGGCCCCAGCATTTT. Amino acids: CASSVPNGPQHF.

The rearrangement links TRBV10-2 to TRBJ2-7; D unresolved. V was cut by 6 bases and J by 2 bases, with 11 bases left in between. Germline CDR1 reads WSHSY; CDR2 reads SAAADI. This CDR3 is built from 13 residues. The CDR3 bases are TGCGCCAGCAGACCGGGCCAGCCCTACGAGCAGTACTTC. Amino acids: CASRPGQPYEQYF.

V is TRBV15 and J is TRBJ2-7, with D unclear. Trimming took off 1 base at V and 3 bases at J, with 4 bases between the two ends. The CDR3 runs to 12 residues. Germline lookup yields CDR1 LNHNV and CDR2 YYDKDF (reference sequence). The CDR3 region is CATSRGVYEQYF. CDR3 sequence (DNA): TGTGCCACCAGCAGAGGAGTCTACGAGCAGTACTTC.

The CDR3 bases are TGTGCCAGCAGACAGGGGGCTGAAGCTTTCTTT. Residues: CASRQGAEAFF. The chain carries TRBV27 and TRBJ1-1, with 8 bases identical to TRBD1. CDR3 length equals 11 residues. Germline V gene sequence: CDR1 MNHEY, CDR2 SMNVEV (reference sequence). The ends lost 6 bases at V and 6 bases at J; junction bases unmatched: 0.

This clone is deemed large (0.1 to 1%). V and J are TRBV7-9 and TRBJ2-3; D gene uncertain. CDR3 length: 15 amino acids. Germline V lookup: CDR1 SEHNR, CDR2 FQNEAQ (reference sequence). Trimming pared 0 bases from V and 5 bases from J, leaving 12 bases between. The CDR3 spells CASSLAGFREDTQYF. The CDR3 nucleotides are TGTGCCAGCAGCTTAGCGGGGTTCCGTGAAGATACGCAGTATTTT.

The table lists this clone with a count of one. The V gene is TRBV6-5, the J gene TRBJ2-1, with D perhaps matching TRBD2 (5 bases). The V end was cut by 0 bases, the J end by 7 bases, with 10 bases between. CDR1 MNHEY and CDR2 SVGAGI come from the germline V gene. This CDR3 contains 14 residues. CDR3 DNA sequence: TGTGCCAGCAGTTACTCGCAACTAGTAAATGAGCAGTTCTTC. It yields the protein CASSYSQLVNEQFF.

As concerns this clone: Other DNA sequences in the sample encode the same CDR3. This sequence joins TRBV6-5 and TRBJ1-1; the match to TRBD1 covers 7 bases. The CDR3 has 14 amino acids. The germline V gene has CDR1 MNHEY and CDR2 SVGAGI. V dropped 2 bases and J dropped 6; count of bases not matched to a gene: 6. The CDR3 here is CASSYLAGGAEAFF. The CDR3 DNA sequence: TGTGCCAGCAGTTACCTGGCAGGGGGGGCTGAAGCTTTCTTT.

The chain recombines TRBV29-1 with TRBJ2-7; D assignment may be TRBD1 or TRBD2 (5 bases each). Trimming left V 4 bases short and J 2 bases short, with 9 bases between. The CDR3 loop spans 12 amino acids. Germline V gene sequence: CDR1 SQVTM, CDR2 ANQGSEA. CDR3 nucleotides: TGCAGCGTTGGGGACGGTCCCTACGAGCAGTACTTC. Its protein product is CSVGDGPYEQYF.

This chain uses TRBV2 with TRBJ2-3; a weak D match, TRBD1 (6 bases). The CDR3 extends over 14 amino acids. Trimming removed 4 bases at V and 4 bases at J, with 12 bases between. The V gene's germline CDR1 is SNHLY and CDR2 FYNNEI. The CDR3 spells CASSVGRGPDTQYF. The CDR3 DNA sequence: TGTGCCAGCAGTGTCGGCAGGGGCCCAGATACGCAGTATTTT.

The chain employs TRBV7-8 and TRBJ1-2; the D gene is possibly TRBD1 (6 bases). In germline, CDR1 is SGHVS, CDR2 FQNEAQ. V was trimmed by 1 base and J by 3 bases, leaving 15 bases between them. The CDR3 has 16 residues. The CDR3 nucleotides read TGTGCCAGCAGCTTAGTTACAGGGCATAAGGACTATGGCTACACCTTC. Its protein is CASSLVTGHKDYGYTF.

The chain uses TRBV18 and TRBJ2-7; D is perhaps TRBD1 or TRBD2 (5 bases each). The CDR3 consists of 14 residues. V shed 5 bases and J shed 0 bases, with 11 bases lying between them. Germline V gene sequence: CDR1 KGHSH, CDR2 LQKENI. The CDR3 is CASSSRDGSYEQYF. CDR3 bases: TGTGCCAGCTCATCAAGGGACGGCTCCTACGAGCAGTACTTC.

This clone appeared a few times. The chain couples TRBV25-1 to TRBJ2-7; unclear D gene. V lost 4 bases and J 6 bases, leaving 7 bases between the germline ends. Germline assignment: CDR1 MGHDK and CDR2 SYGVNS. The CDR3 loop spans 11 amino acids. Written as DNA, the CDR3 is TGTGCCAGCAGTGCCGGGCGCGAGCAGTACTTC. Amino acids: CASSAGREQYF.

This clone was counted between two and nine times. This chain joins TRBV30 and TRBJ1-3, with TRBD1 matching over 8 bases. Trimming at V came to 0 bases and at J to 3 bases, leaving 4 bases not matched to a gene. The germline CDR1 and CDR2 sequences are GTSNPN and SVGIG (reference sequence). CDR3 length: 15 amino acids. CDR3 in amino acids: CAWSVTGGDGNTIYF. CDR3 nucleotide sequence: TGTGCCTGGAGTGTAACAGGGGGGGATGGAAACACCATATATTTT.

CDR3 amino acids: CASKKDTGNTEAFF. The CDR3 nucleotides are TGTGCCAGTAAGAAAGACACCGGGAACACTGAAGCTTTCTTT. The rearrangement links TRBV19 to TRBJ1-1, with D hard to call. V was pared by 7 bases and J by 1 base, with 13 bases between. The CDR3 is 14 amino acids. Germline CDR1 is LNHDA and CDR2 is SQIVND (reference sequence).